Listed here are 16 T cell receptor beta chains from one sample, sequenced in a study of CD8 T cells in ankylosing spondylitis. TCRdb re-analysed the 5' RACE reads in MiXCR, keeping a single row per CDR3 protein. The data show 250,000 to 350,000 distinct CDR3 sequences, around 18% seen once. Sequenced: blood, either unsorted or a sorted T cell fraction (not recorded which). The receptors stem from a male donor with ankylosing spondylitis or in good health (not recorded which).

This clonotype has only a few counts. This chain uses TRBV20-1 with TRBJ1-1, with 7 bases that match TRBD1. This CDR3 comprises 13 residues. CDR1 DFQATT and CDR2 SNEGSKA come from the germline V gene (reference sequence). The V segment lost 5 bases and the J segment 2 bases; nucleotides outside the gene matches: 5. CDR3 sequence: CSAPRGRNTEAFF. CDR3 coding DNA: TGCAGTGCTCCAAGGGGGCGTAACACTGAAGCTTTCTTT.

This clonotype has more than one count but fewer than ten. J is TRBJ1-2 and V is TRBV20-1; perhaps TRBD1 as D (6 bases). The CDR3 sequence is 11 residues long. The germline V gene has CDR1 DFQATT and CDR2 SNEGSKA (reference sequence). V lost 6 bases to trimming and J lost 7 bases, with 12 bases between them. This CDR3 is CSAQGLRGYTF. CDR3 nucleotide sequence: TGCAGTGCCCAGGGGCTTCGTGGCTACACCTTC.

This clonotype has just a few counts. The rearrangement links TRBV20-1 to TRBJ2-5; the D is unclear. Germline V gives CDR1 DFQATT, CDR2 SNEGSKA (reference sequence). This CDR3 has 12 amino acids. Trimming removed 3 bases at V and 2 bases at J, with 7 bases between. CDR3 amino acids: CSASSKQETQYF. The CDR3 DNA is TGCAGTGCTAGTAGCAAGCAAGAGACCCAGTACTTC.

This clonotype was recorded at least ten times. The rearrangement uses TRBV6-5 and TRBJ2-5; TRBD1 matches 9 bases. The CDR3 is 14 amino acids. Germline lookup yields CDR1 MNHEY and CDR2 SVGAGI. The V gene end was trimmed by 7 bases and the J gene end by 7 bases; junction bases not matched to a gene: 10. CDR3 sequence reads: CASTQGQGGGTQYF. CDR3 coding DNA: TGTGCCAGCACTCAGGGACAGGGCGGCGGGACCCAGTACTTC.

The rearrangement joins TRBV7-6 to TRBJ1-2; no clear D gene. Germline assignment: CDR1 SGHVS and CDR2 FNYEAQ. There are 14 residues in the CDR3. V gave up 5 bases and J gave up 1 base, with 11 bases separating them. CDR3 amino acids: CASSKDPFNYGYTF. CDR3 nucleotide sequence: TGTGCCAGCAGCAAGGACCCATTTAACTATGGCTACACCTTC.

This clonotype turned up a few times. The rearrangement links TRBV3-1 to TRBJ2-2; TRBD2 matches 10 bases. The CDR3 length is 15 residues. Germline V gene data show CDR1 as LGHDT and CDR2 as YNNKEL (reference sequence). With V trimmed by 2 bases and J by 9 bases, 6 bases remained unmatched. In DNA form, the CDR3 reads TGTGCCAGCAGCCAATATCTAGCGGGAGTGTGGGAGCTGTTTTTT. It specifies CASSQYLAGVWELFF.

In this sample, this clonotype turned up a few times. V is TRBV3-1 and J is TRBJ2-1; 9 positions match TRBD1. Germline CDR1 reads LGHDT; CDR2 reads YNNKEL (reference sequence). V shed 7 bases, J shed 9 bases, and the junction held 25 bases outside the gene matches. CDR3 length: 19 amino acids. In nucleotides, the CDR3 is TGTGCCAGCACCTCATTTAACTGGGGTTGGACAGGGGAACGGGGTGAGCAGTTCTTC. It translates to CASTSFNWGWTGERGEQFF.

This clonotype occurred a few times. This sequence joins TRBV15 and TRBJ2-3, with 9 nucleotides matching TRBD2. Trimming removed 2 bases from V and 4 bases from J; junction bases left unmatched: 7. The CDR3 length is 16 residues. The germline V gene encodes CDR1 LNHNV and CDR2 YYDKDF (reference sequence). CDR3 in amino acids: CATSRIAGVGADTQYF. The DNA for the CDR3 is TGTGCCACCAGCAGAATAGCGGGAGTAGGCGCAGATACGCAGTATTTT.

J is TRBJ2-3 and V is TRBV6-1, with a tentative D call TRBD2 (6 bases). The ends were cut back, 2 bases at V and 6 bases at J, with 12 bases in the middle. Looked up from germline, CDR1 is MNHNS and CDR2 is SASEGT. This CDR3 comprises 14 residues. The CDR3 nucleotides read TGTGCCAGCAGTGAACCGGCTAGCGATGATACGCAGTATTTT. Its protein product is CASSEPASDDTQYF.

The J gene is TRBJ2-1, the V gene TRBV20-1; 8 nucleotides agree with TRBD2. V lost 0 bases, J lost 7 bases, and 14 bases stayed unmatched. CDR3 length equals 17 residues. Germline V gene lookup returns CDR1 DFQATT and CDR2 SNEGSKA (reference sequence). CDR3 DNA: TGCAGTGCTAGAGATATAAATTCGGGACTAGGAGGGAATGAGCAGTTCTTC. It specifies CSARDINSGLGGNEQFF.

This rearrangement joins TRBV13 to TRBJ2-1, with D maybe TRBD2 (5 bases). The CDR3 is made up of 15 amino acids. Germline assignment: CDR1 PRHDT and CDR2 FYEKMQ (reference sequence). Trimming removed 1 base from V and 7 bases from J, with 14 bases in between. The CDR3 nucleotides are TGTGCCAGCAGCTTAGAAGGAGGCGGTGGGAATGAGCAGTTCTTC. Protein: CASSLEGGGGNEQFF.

Ten or more counts support this clonotype. The chain has TRBV6-5 and TRBJ2-7, with D hard to call. Per germline, CDR1 MNHEY and CDR2 SVGAGI. V shed 4 bases and J shed 6 bases, with 13 bases lying between them. The CDR3 has 13 amino acids. The CDR3 bases are TGTGCCAGCAGTTCCGGACCGTGGGGCGAGCAGTACGTC. Protein product: CASSSGPWGEQYV.

The chain combines TRBV10-3 with TRBJ2-1; TRBD2 aligns across 9 bases. The CDR3 is 14 residues long. CDR1 is ENHRY and CDR2 is SYGVKD in the germline V gene. V lost 6 bases to trimming and J lost 8 bases; unmatched junction nucleotides: 8. CDR3 sequence: CAIRSGRTGDEQFF. The CDR3 nucleotides read TGTGCCATCAGGAGCGGGAGGACAGGCGATGAGCAGTTCTTC.

This clonotype was detected ten times or more. The chain employs TRBV6-2 or TRBV6-3 and TRBJ2-3; D is possibly TRBD1 (5 bases). The CDR3 contains 15 residues. V lost 5 bases and J lost 2, with 14 bases in between. The germline gives CDR1 MNHEY, CDR2 SVGEGT. The CDR3 nucleotides are TGTGCCAGCAGTGCACAGGTTTCCTTCACAGATACGCAGTATTTT. It encodes CASSAQVSFTDTQYF.

The chain joins TRBV21-1 to TRBJ1-4; TRBD1 is the table's D call, not checked against the DNA. TRBV21-1 is designated a pseudogene. The CDR3 spans 12 residues. The chain's CDR3 is CASPLGKGKLFF. The DNA of the CDR3 is TGTGCCAGCCCCCTCGGAAAGGGAAAACTGTTTTTT.

As concerns this clonotype: This may be a read error, as it is one base from a much larger clone. The chain combines TRBV6-4 with TRBJ2-5; weak D call: TRBD2 (6 bases). CDR3 size: 13 residues. Between the trimmed V and J ends, which lost 5 bases and 9 bases, there was a span of 16 bases. Germline loops: CDR1 MRHNA, CDR2 SNTAGT. The CDR3, as DNA: TGTGCCAGCAGTACCGAAAGAGGGGAGGCCCAGTACTTC. Amino acid sequence: CASSTERGEAQYF.